This TCR beta chain appears in the sequencing data of a study of Ad26.COV2.S vaccination and SARS-CoV-2 variants. Findings and limits, study-wide: Substantial breadth was reported for post-vaccination spike-specific CD8+ and CD4+ T cells.

Notes on this clone: Its target is not known. Other DNA sequences in the sample encode the same CDR3.

The method was immunoSEQ multiplex PCR; TCRdb's version includes in-frame clones alone and lacks a portion of them. The sample has fewer than 800,000 clones; roughly 90% are singletons. Germline CDR1 SNHLY, CDR2 FYNNEI. The CDR3 runs to 11 residues. V was shortened by 3 bases and J by 8 bases, with 7 bases between the two germline ends. Treatment indicated: roughly 20 received Ad26.COV2.S at low or high dose, single or two shots; about five received placebo; per-sample allocation not given. Specimens were obtained on day 63 following the first vaccine or placebo injection. The sequence derives from a person between 18 and 60 years old who received the Ad26.COV2.S COVID-19 vaccine or a placebo. This chain uses TRBV2 with TRBJ1-2; D uncertain. The source was peripheral blood, collected in a trial of Ad26.COV2.S vaccine versus placebo. CDR3 protein: CASSEEGGYTF. In nucleotides, the CDR3 is TGTGCCAGCAGTGAGGAAGGGGGCTACACCTTC.